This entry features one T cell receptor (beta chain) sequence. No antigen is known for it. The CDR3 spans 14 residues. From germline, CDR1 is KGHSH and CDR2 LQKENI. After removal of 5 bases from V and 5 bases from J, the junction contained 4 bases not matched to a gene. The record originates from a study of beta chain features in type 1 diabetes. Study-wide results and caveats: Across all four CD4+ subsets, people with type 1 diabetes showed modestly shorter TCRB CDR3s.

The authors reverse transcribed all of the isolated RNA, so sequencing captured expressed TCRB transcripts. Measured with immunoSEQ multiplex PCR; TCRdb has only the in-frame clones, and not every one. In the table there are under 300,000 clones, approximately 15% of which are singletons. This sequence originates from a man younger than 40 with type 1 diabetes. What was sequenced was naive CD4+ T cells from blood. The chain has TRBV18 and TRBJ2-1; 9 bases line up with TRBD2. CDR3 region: CASSTRGGDNEQFF. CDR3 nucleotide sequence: TGTGCCAGCTCAACGCGGGGGGGAGACAATGAGCAGTTCTTC.